Below, one T cell receptor (beta chain) is given with its context. Its specificity is not known. This record belongs to a study of CD8+ T cells in alopecia areata. Across the whole study: Dosing with tofacitinib proceeded for 6 to 18 months, followed by 6 months off drug. Study-wide points: There were also resident alphabeta T cells of normal skin sequenced in scalp samples. On tofacitinib, scalp clonality and expanded CD8+ clones among top 100 fell significantly.

In each case, RNA was isolated and then reverse transcribed into cDNA as the sequencing template. Profiled with immunoSEQ multiplex PCR; TCRdb holds only in-frame clones, not every one. The data hold about 200,000 clones, with roughly 64% observed a single time. The treatment: oral pan-JAK inhibitor, 5-10 mg twice daily. Punch biopsies of lesional scalp, plus peripheral blood, were taken from alopecia areata patients. CDR3 size: 22 residues. The sequence was collected from a human donor with alopecia areata. The gene calls are TRBV21-1 and TRBJ1-5; the listed D gene, TRBD1, was not tested against the DNA. TRBV21-1 is assigned pseudogene status. This specimen was CD4+ T cells sorted from blood, taken at week 4, from a patient treated with tofacitinib. The CDR3 DNA sequence: TGTGCCAGCAGCAAAGTGCCTAGGAGCGGGGACAGGGGGCGCGTGGGCAATCAGCCCCAGCATTTT. Its translation: CASSKVPRSGDRGRVGNQPQHF.